The 10 T cell receptor beta chains listed next were all sequenced from one sample in a study of cytomegalovirus exposure and HLA in healthy donors (dated by TCRdb to the late 2010s). Library creation used the immunoSEQ multiplex PCR assay. For the multiplex PCR, a mixture combining 60 forward primers for TCR Vbeta segments and 13 reverse primers for TCR Jbeta segments was used. Not all clones reach the TCRdb copy of this immuneACCESS table, which keeps in-frame sequences only. Checked studies attribute under half of the gap to unresolved V genes and leave the rest unexplained. In all, the sample holds under 120,000 clones, and 60% to 75% of those were seen once. About a tenth of the sample rests with the top ten. Sequencing input: PBMCs. The receptor set was obtained from a man between 40 and 49 years old in good health and CMV-seropositive.

V gene TRBV5-1 combines with J gene TRBJ2-5, with D hard to call. Germline V lookup: CDR1 SGHRS, CDR2 YFSETQ. This CDR3 is 13 amino acids long. V shed 0 bases and J shed 4 bases, with 7 bases lying between them. The chain's CDR3 is CASSLGNGETQYF. CDR3 bases: TGCGCCAGCAGCTTGGGAAACGGAGAGACCCAGTACTTC.

The DNA for the CDR3 is TGTGCCATCAGCCGGGACAGCTCCTACGAGCAGTACTTC. Its translation: CAISRDSSYEQYF. The chain employs TRBV10-3 and TRBJ2-7, with TRBD1 matching 7 bases. The trim removed 6 bases at V and 0 bases at J, leaving 2 bases unmatched. This CDR3 comprises 13 residues. Per germline, CDR1 ENHRY and CDR2 SYGVKD.

The V and J genes are TRBV6-5 and TRBJ1-5; TRBD1 matches at 8 bases. Germline V CDR1 and CDR2: MNHEY, SVGAGI. The CDR3 runs 14 residues. The V segment lost 4 bases and the J segment 8 bases; nucleotides outside the gene matches: 7. The CDR3 nucleotides are TGTGCCAGCAGTTCCTTAGACAGGGGTAAGCCCCAGCATTTT. Translated: CASSSLDRGKPQHF.

The CDR3 region is CSALTGGSNQPQHF. As DNA, the CDR3 is TGCAGCGCTCTGACAGGGGGTAGCAATCAGCCCCAGCATTTT. The J gene is TRBJ1-5, the V gene TRBV29-1; 9 bases are a match to TRBD1. The V segment lost 7 bases and the J segment 0 bases; nucleotides outside the gene matches: 4. From germline, CDR1 is SQVTM and CDR2 ANQGSEA. The CDR3 runs 14 residues.

This clone has a handful of counts. Likely a read error: the CDR3 ends without its conserved phenylalanine or tryptophan. It is unclear where the CDR3 begins or ends on the DNA, so no DNA is shown, and the CDR3 is as TCRdb lists it. The chain uses TRBV30 and TRBJ2-2; the D segment call TRBD2 is taken from the table without a DNA check. Germline V CDR1 and CDR2: GTSNPN, SVGIG (reference sequence). 14 amino acids form the CDR3, both terminal residues included. CDR3 loop: CAWSLGLAAGELLL.

This clone has a single count. The CDR3 sequence: CASSNILVTEAFF. The DNA of the CDR3 is TGTGCCAGTAGTAACATTCTGGTCACTGAAGCTTTCTTT. J is TRBJ1-1 and V is TRBV19; unclear D gene. Trimming pared 4 bases from V and 4 bases from J, leaving 10 bases between. This CDR3 has 13 amino acids. Germline V lookup: CDR1 LNHDA, CDR2 SQIVND (reference sequence).

This clone has more than one count but fewer than ten. This chain connects TRBV11-2 to TRBJ2-5, with D possibly TRBD1 on 5 matching bases. The length of the CDR3 is 13 residues. V lost 0 bases, J lost 4 bases, and 6 bases lay in between. CDR1 and CDR2 (germline): SGHAT, FQNNGV. The CDR3 loop is CASSLDRVETQYF. The CDR3 nucleotides are TGTGCCAGCAGCTTAGACAGGGTAGAGACCCAGTACTTC.

V and J are TRBV7-9 and TRBJ2-7; D is possibly TRBD1 (6 bases). The CDR3 consists of 16 residues. Trimming left V 7 bases short and J 2 bases short, with 21 bases between. Germline V gene lookup returns CDR1 SEHNR and CDR2 FQNEAQ (reference sequence). Here the CDR3 DNA reads TGTGCCAGCACCTCATTGAGGGGGACACTGACCTACGAGCAGTACTTC. Its protein product is CASTSLRGTLTYEQYF.

The chain links TRBV7-8 to TRBJ2-5; TRBD1 aligns across 10 bases. Germline CDR1 SGHVS, CDR2 FQNEAQ. Germline trimming cut 5 bases from V and 5 bases from J; bases unmatched to any gene: 8. This CDR3 has 15 amino acids. Here the CDR3 DNA reads TGTGCCAGCAGCCCGGGACAGGGGATGCCTGAGACCCAGTACTTC. Protein: CASSPGQGMPETQYF.

The chain joins TRBV5-1 to TRBJ2-5; 8 bases are a match to TRBD1. The germline V gene encodes CDR1 SGHRS and CDR2 YFSETQ. With V trimmed by 4 bases and J by 3 bases, 5 bases remained unmatched. The CDR3 extends over 14 amino acids. CDR3 in amino acids: CASSPGQGEETQYF. The CDR3 coding sequence is TGCGCCAGCAGCCCAGGACAGGGAGAAGAGACCCAGTACTTC.